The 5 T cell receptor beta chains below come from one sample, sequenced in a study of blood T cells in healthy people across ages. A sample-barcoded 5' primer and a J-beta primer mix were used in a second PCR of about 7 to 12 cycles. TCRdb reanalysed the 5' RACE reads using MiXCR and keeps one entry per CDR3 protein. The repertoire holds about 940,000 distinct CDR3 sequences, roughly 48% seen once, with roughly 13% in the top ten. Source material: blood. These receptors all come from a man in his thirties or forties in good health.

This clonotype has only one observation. CDR3 DNA sequence: TGTGCCAGCAGCTTTAGCGGGGGGACTCAAGAGACCCAGTACTTC. Its translation: CASSFSGGTQETQYF. J is TRBJ2-5 and V is TRBV5-5, with TRBD2 identical over 10 bases. This CDR3 is 15 amino acids long. V lost 2 bases, J lost 2 bases, and 3 bases stayed unmatched. Germline CDR1 and CDR2: SGHKS and YYEKEE (reference sequence).

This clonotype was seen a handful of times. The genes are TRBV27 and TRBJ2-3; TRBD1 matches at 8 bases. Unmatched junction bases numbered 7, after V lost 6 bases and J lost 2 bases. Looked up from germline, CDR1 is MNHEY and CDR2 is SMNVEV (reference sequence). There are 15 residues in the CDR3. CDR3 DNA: TGTGCCAGCAGCCCCAGACAGGGGCTCACAGATACGCAGTATTTT. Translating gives CASSPRQGLTDTQYF.

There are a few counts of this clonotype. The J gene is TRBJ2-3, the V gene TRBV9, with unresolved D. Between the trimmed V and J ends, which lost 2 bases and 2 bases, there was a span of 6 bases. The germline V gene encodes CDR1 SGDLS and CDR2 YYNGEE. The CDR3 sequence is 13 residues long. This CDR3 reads CASSVRNTDTQYF. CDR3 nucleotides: TGTGCCAGCAGCGTCCGGAACACAGATACGCAGTATTTT.

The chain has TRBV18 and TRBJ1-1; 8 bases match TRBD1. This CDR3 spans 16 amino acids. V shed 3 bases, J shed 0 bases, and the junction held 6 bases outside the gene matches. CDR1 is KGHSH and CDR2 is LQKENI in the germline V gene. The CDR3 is CASSPLQGAVNTEAFF. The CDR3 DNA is TGTGCCAGCTCACCCCTCCAGGGGGCCGTGAACACTGAAGCTTTCTTT.

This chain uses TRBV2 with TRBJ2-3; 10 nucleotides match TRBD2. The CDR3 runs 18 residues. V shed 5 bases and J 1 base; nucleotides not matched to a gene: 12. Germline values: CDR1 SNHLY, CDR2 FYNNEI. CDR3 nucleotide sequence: TGTGCCAGCAGTCCGCGACTACCCCTAGCGGGGGGCACAGATACGCAGTATTTT. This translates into CASSPRLPLAGGTDTQYF.